The present T cell receptor (beta chain) was sequenced within a study of shared clonotypes between healthy human individuals. Study-wide results and caveats: Sampling covered blood only; tissue repertoires likely differ.

This CDR3 contains 17 residues. Germline lookup yields CDR1 MGHRA and CDR2 YSYEKL. Trimming pared 1 base from V and 1 base from J, leaving 15 bases between. As to this clone: Its antigen is unidentified.

Everyone who donated was a Caucasian adult who lived in Nashville, Tennessee. Roughly 92 million PBMCs were counted before genomic DNA extraction. Sequencing on ten immunoSEQ deep assay plates was performed for unsorted PBMC DNA. TCRdb's table, derived via immunoSEQ multiplex PCR, lists solely in-frame clones and lacks some. This sample has over 400,000 clones, with around 85% found just once. This receptor was obtained from a woman aged 35 to 49 in good health. Some clones in this sample may be carry-over from other donors' samples. The rearrangement links TRBV4-1 to TRBJ2-3; D might be TRBD1 (6 bases). What was sequenced was PBMCs. The CDR3 reads CASSQGSDWTGTDTQYF. The CDR3 DNA sequence: TGCGCCAGCAGCCAAGGCTCAGACTGGACAGGCACAGATACGCAGTATTTT.